The present TCR beta chain was sequenced within a study of cytomegalovirus exposure and HLA in healthy donors. Concerning this clone itself: Its antigen is not identified.

The study, taken as a whole, reports: Sequencing likely produced, as an artifact, a cluster of highly shared sequence variants.

It was with 60 Vbeta and 13 Jbeta primers that the PCR ran. The repertoire was sequenced with immunoSEQ multiplex PCR; TCRdb's copy has only in-frame clones and lacks some. The sample yields 180,000 or so clones, around three quarters seen once. The receptor's source is a woman aged 25 to 39 in good health and CMV-seropositive. Sample: PBMCs.

The CDR3 region has the DNA TGCAGCGTTGGACAGGGAAGGGAAGATACGCAGTATTTT. Its translation is CSVGQGREDTQYF. This chain uses TRBV29-1 with TRBJ2-3; TRBD1 aligns across 7 bases. Germline V gene sequence: CDR1 SQVTM, CDR2 ANQGSEA. CDR3 length equals 13 residues. V lost 4 bases, J lost 5 bases, and 6 bases stayed unmatched.